The rows below give T cell receptor beta chains drawn from one sample of a study of T cells in Graves' hyperthyroidism and ophthalmopathy. TCRdb recomputed calls from the multiplex PCR reads with MiXCR, one row per CDR3 protein. The table lists more than 450,000 distinct CDR3 sequences, about 14% of them singletons. Sequenced sample: blood. The origin of the receptors is a woman aged 40 to 50 with Graves' hyperthyroidism. Both conserved end residues are trimmed from each CDR3.

J | V | CDR3
TRBJ1-2 | TRBV14 | ASRLSGTGSYGYT
TRBJ2-5 | TRBV3-1 | ASSQLQETQY
TRBJ1-5 | TRBV28 | ASSFDSNQPQH
TRBJ1-2 | TRBV30 | AWSVQGTYGYT
TRBJ2-7 | TRBV5-6 | ASSSADRGSYEQY
TRBJ2-3 | TRBV7-3 | ASSLSLAGVESATDTQY
TRBJ2-7 | TRBV7-2 | ASRAGTGVVYEQY
TRBJ2-5 | TRBV3-1 | ASSQDPLAQETQY
TRBJ2-4 | TRBV2 | ASKVNGLAGGPAKNIQY
TRBJ2-3 | TRBV6-2/TRBV6-3 | ASSSYDTQY
TRBJ2-1 | TRBV4-1 | ASSRAGQGLPFSYNEQF
TRBJ1-4 | TRBV20-1 | SALGQRNEKLF
TRBJ2-3 | TRBV4-1 | ASSQGGRGITDTQY
TRBJ2-1 | TRBV20-1 | SARLGLLEGGRAYNEQF
TRBJ2-5 | TRBV19 | ASSMISGGVLPETQY
TRBJ2-2 | TRBV4-1 | ASSHFTGTGKPNTGELF
TRBJ2-5 | TRBV2 | ASKAKEGETQY
TRBJ2-2 | TRBV24-1 | ATSDPGTGELF
TRBJ2-7 | TRBV29-1 | SVETGDEQY
TRBJ1-4 | TRBV19 | ASRTGTGGNNEKLF
TRBJ1-1 | TRBV5-1 | ASNVGSGNTEAF
TRBJ2-5 | TRBV29-1 | SVVTGGSGETQY
TRBJ1-2 | TRBV27 | ASSLRAGEYGYT